Below are 18 T cell receptor beta chains sequenced from a single sample in a study of T cell responses to AZD1222 COVID-19 vaccine. Produced via immunoSEQ multiplex PCR; TCRdb's table is partial and in-frame only. Found here are tens of thousands of clones, 70% to 90% of them singletons; the top ten hold around 21%. Sequencing used peripheral blood, obtained on day 0 of AZD1222 vaccination. Receptors were obtained from an adult in good health.

This clone turned up a few times. The chain is built from TRBV6-6 and TRBJ2-1; 8 bases are a match to TRBD2. This CDR3 has 15 residues. Germline values: CDR1 MNHNY, CDR2 SVGAGI (reference sequence). Losses at the gene ends were 6 bases for V and 7 bases for J; bases not matched to a gene: 11. CDR3 nucleotide sequence: TGTGCCAGCAGCCAACGGGAGGGCGTTTTTAATGAGCAGTTCTTC. It codes for CASSQREGVFNEQFF.

J is TRBJ1-2 and V is TRBV5-6; 8 positions agree with TRBD1. J was trimmed by 8 bases and V by 0 bases; bases with no gene match: 6. The CDR3 totals 14 residues. Germline V gene lookup returns CDR1 SGHDT and CDR2 YYEEEE. DNA of the CDR3: TGTGCCAGCAGCTTGGCGTCCAGGGGGCGAGGCTACACCTTC. Its protein product is CASSLASRGRGYTF. Full variable domain (outside the CDR3, taken from reference TRBV5-6 and TRBJ1-2): DAGVTQSPTHLIKTRGQQVTLRCSPKSGHDTVSWYQQALGQGPQFIFQYYEEEERQRGNFPDRFSGHQFPNYSSELNVNALLLGDSALYLCASSLASRGRGYTFGSGTRLTVV.

This clone has only a few counts. The CDR3 sequence: CASSTRDGSYEQYF. The CDR3 DNA follows: TGTGCCAGTAGTACCCGGGACGGCTCCTACGAGCAGTACTTC. The rearrangement uses TRBV19 and TRBJ2-7; perhaps D is TRBD1 or TRBD2 (5 bases each). The CDR3 consists of 14 residues. Trimming removed 4 bases from V and 0 bases from J, with 10 bases in between. Germline V gives CDR1 LNHDA, CDR2 SQIVND (reference sequence).

V gene TRBV3-1 (or the pseudogene TRBV3-2) combines with J gene TRBJ2-5; no firm D call. The CDR3 is made up of 10 amino acids. Looked up from germline, CDR1 is LGHDT and CDR2 is YNNKEL (reference sequence). V gave up 1 base and J gave up 13 bases, with 7 bases separating them. The CDR3, as DNA: TGTGCCAGCAGCCAAGCCCGGTGGTACTTC. It translates to CASSQARWYF.

The chain links TRBV6-5 to TRBJ2-7; 10 bases are shared with TRBD1. Germline V lookup: CDR1 MNHEY, CDR2 SVGAGI. The V gene end was trimmed by 8 bases and the J gene end by 5 bases; junction bases not matched to a gene: 6. This CDR3 contains 13 residues. The CDR3 nucleotides read TGTGCCAGCGAAGGGACAGGGGACCACGAGCAGTACTTC. Translating it yields CASEGTGDHEQYF.

The chain uses TRBV5-1 and TRBJ1-1; 8 bases are shared with TRBD1. The V and J ends lost 7 bases and 8 bases, in that order; junction bases with no gene match: 16. Germline CDR1 is SGHRS and CDR2 is YFSETQ. The CDR3 loop spans 15 amino acids. CDR3 DNA sequence: TGCGCCAGCGTGGGGTCAACAGGGGGGAACTCGGAAGCTTTCTTT. It yields the protein CASVGSTGGNSEAFF.

V and J are TRBV7-8 and TRBJ1-2; D remains unclear. V was trimmed by 1 base and J by 8 bases, leaving 8 bases between them. This CDR3 contains 12 residues. Germline assignment: CDR1 SGHVS and CDR2 FQNEAQ. The DNA of the CDR3 is TGTGCCAGCAGCTTAGGTGGGGTGGGCTACACCTTC. Encoded protein: CASSLGGVGYTF.

The chain employs TRBV6-5 and TRBJ1-2; TRBD1 agrees at 9 bases. The CDR3 totals 14 residues. Germline assignment: CDR1 MNHEY and CDR2 SVGAGI. V was pared by 6 bases and J by 9 bases, with 11 bases of the junction left unmatched. The CDR3 is CASSSGQGLWSYTF. The CDR3 DNA is TGTGCCAGCAGCTCGGGACAGGGACTATGGAGCTACACCTTC.

V and J are TRBV19 and TRBJ2-3; 7 bases are a match to TRBD1. Germline lookup yields CDR1 LNHDA and CDR2 SQIVND (reference sequence). The CDR3 runs 14 residues. The V gene end was trimmed by 7 bases and the J gene end by 1 base; junction bases not matched to a gene: 5. CDR3 DNA sequence: TGTGCCAGTACCACCGGACAGGGCACAGATACGCAGTATTTT. Translating it yields CASTTGQGTDTQYF.

V usage is TRBV6-1 and J usage is TRBJ1-5; 9 bases fit TRBD1. V lost 3 bases and J lost 0; bases outside the gene matches: 6. Germline V gives CDR1 MNHNS, CDR2 SASEGT. This CDR3 is built from 17 residues. The CDR3 region is CASSDTGGPYSNQPQHF. The CDR3, as DNA: TGTGCCAGCAGTGACACAGGGGGCCCCTATAGCAATCAGCCCCAGCATTTT.

The CDR3 is CASSQTGEGYNEQFF. CDR3 sequence (DNA): TGCGCCAGCAGCCAGACGGGGGAGGGATACAATGAGCAGTTCTTC. This chain links TRBV4-1 with TRBJ2-1, with 7 bases identical to TRBD2. Germline V lookup: CDR1 MGHRA, CDR2 YSYEKL. The CDR3 is 15 amino acids. With V trimmed by 3 bases and J by 4 bases, 6 bases remained unmatched.

The chain has TRBV5-5 and TRBJ2-7, with a weak D call TRBD1 (5 bases). V was clipped by 3 bases and J by 4 bases, with 11 bases between them. Germline V CDR1 and CDR2: SGHKS, YYEKEE (reference sequence). The CDR3 is 13 amino acids. The CDR3 sequence is CASSSQGLYEQYF. The DNA for the CDR3 is TGTGCCAGCAGCTCCCAGGGTTTATACGAGCAGTACTTC.

For the CDR3, the DNA is TGTGCCAGCAGCTTAGGGGGGGACTACGAGCAGTACTTC. It is translated as CASSLGGDYEQYF. The rearrangement joins TRBV7-2 to TRBJ2-7; D might be TRBD2 (6 bases). The CDR3 is 13 residues long. Trimming stripped 1 base from V and 3 bases from J, with 7 bases between. Germline V gene lookup returns CDR1 SGHTA and CDR2 FQGNSA.

The chain employs TRBV6-5 and TRBJ2-1; 13 bases are a match to TRBD2. The CDR3 loop spans 15 amino acids. CDR1 MNHEY and CDR2 SVGAGI come from the germline V gene. V gave up 6 bases and J gave up 8 bases; unmatched junction bases: 7. Here the CDR3 DNA reads TGTGCCAGCAGGTCCGGGACTAGCGGGATTTATGAGCAGTTCTTC. This sequence encodes CASRSGTSGIYEQFF.

The rearrangement uses TRBV19 and TRBJ2-5; 11 bases are shared with TRBD2. Germline V gene lookup returns CDR1 LNHDA and CDR2 SQIVND (reference sequence). The V and J ends lost 3 bases and 5 bases, in that order; junction bases with no gene match: 5. CDR3 size: 15 residues. CDR3 bases: TGTGCCAGTAGTATCTCTAGCGGGGGGAGTGAGACCCAGTACTTC. It specifies CASSISSGGSETQYF.

This chain connects TRBV12-3 or TRBV12-4 to TRBJ2-5; a possible D gene is TRBD1 (6 bases). The V and J ends lost 6 bases and 4 bases respectively, with 12 bases between them. The CDR3 sequence is 13 residues long. DNA for the CDR3: TGTGCCAGCAGACCAACAGGGAGAGAGACCCAGTACTTC. Translating it yields CASRPTGRETQYF.

The chain joins TRBV7-9 to TRBJ1-2; D gene ambiguous. V was pared by 5 bases and J by 2 bases, with 18 bases between. The length of the CDR3 is 16 residues. Germline V gene lookup returns CDR1 SEHNR and CDR2 FQNEAQ (reference sequence). The CDR3 DNA reads TGTGCCAGCAGCCTAGGCCCGCCGGAGGGAAACTATGGCTACACCTTC. This codes for CASSLGPPEGNYGYTF. Supplemented by reference TRBV7-9 and TRBJ1-2, the full variable domain reads DTGVSQNPRHKITKRGQNVTFRCDPISEHNRLYWYRQTLGQGPEFLTYFQNEAQLEKSRLLSDRFSAERPKGSFSTLEIQRTEQGDSAMYLCASSLGPPEGNYGYTFGSGTRLTVV.

The chain is built from TRBV3-1 (or the pseudogene TRBV3-2) and TRBJ2-2, with D tentatively TRBD2 (6 bases). This CDR3 region has 17 residues. Trimming shortened V by 0 bases and J by 5 bases, and 16 bases separated the two germline ends. CDR1 is LGHDT, CDR2 YNNKEL, per germline (reference sequence). CDR3 in amino acids: CASSQEGDGGRTGELFF. The CDR3 DNA reads as TGTGCCAGCAGCCAAGAGGGGGACGGTGGGAGGACCGGGGAGCTGTTTTTT.